This T cell receptor (beta chain) was profiled in a study of siplizumab effects on memory and regulatory T cells. The CDR3 totals 14 residues. The V and J ends lost 0 bases and 10 bases respectively, with 11 bases between them. Germline V CDR1 and CDR2: SGHNT, YYREEE (reference sequence). The assay was immunoSEQ multiplex PCR, and TCRdb's table has in-frame clones only and misses some. The sample has over 95,000 clones; about 94% are singletons. The specimen sequenced was non-Treg CD4+ T cells sorted from blood. This sequence was found in a human donor in good health. The chain recombines TRBV5-4 with TRBJ1-6; D remains unclear. The CDR3 DNA reads TGTGCCAGCAGCTTGGCTAATACACCCTCACCCCTCCACTTT. Translation gives CASSLANTPSPLHF.